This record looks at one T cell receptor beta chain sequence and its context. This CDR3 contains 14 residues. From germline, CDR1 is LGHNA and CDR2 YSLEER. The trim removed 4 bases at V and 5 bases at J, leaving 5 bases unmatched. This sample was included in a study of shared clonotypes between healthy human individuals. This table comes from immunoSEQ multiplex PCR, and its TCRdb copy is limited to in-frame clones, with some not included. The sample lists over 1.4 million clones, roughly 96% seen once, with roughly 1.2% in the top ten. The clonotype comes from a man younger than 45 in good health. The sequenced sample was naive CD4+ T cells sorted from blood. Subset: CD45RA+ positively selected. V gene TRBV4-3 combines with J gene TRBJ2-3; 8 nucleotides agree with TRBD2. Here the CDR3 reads CASSPGTRRDTQYF. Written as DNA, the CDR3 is TGCGCCAGCAGCCCGGGGACTAGAAGAGATACGCAGTATTTT.